This TCR beta chain was retrieved from a study of T cells after yellow fever vaccination. Study results and limitations: Reappearing after the booster were most of the clones from primary vaccination (around 96% CD4, 88% CD8). Repertoires sorted by FACS could include abundant clonotypes that are contaminants from the bulk population. Weaker overall was a secondary response that nonetheless peaked faster, on day 5 versus 15.

This clonotype came up many times. The antigen is unknown. The CDR3 extends over 13 amino acids. V lost 8 bases, J lost 5 bases, and 2 bases stayed unmatched. Germline V CDR1 and CDR2: ENHRY, SYGVKD. As TCR cDNA was made by 5'RACE template switching, a universal primer site and UMIs were added. TCRdb itself ran the 5' RACE reads through MiXCR, one entry per CDR3 protein. The table records some 300,000 distinct CDR3 sequences, approximately 8% of them present only once. The starting material was CD4+ T cells sorted from PBMCs, obtained 5 days after the yellow fever booster vaccination. This receptor was identified in a young man who received the YFV17D yellow fever vaccine. The chain joins TRBV10-3 to TRBJ2-4; 11 bases are a match to TRBD1. The CDR3 DNA follows: TGTGCCATCGGGACAGGGGGAGAAAACATTCAGTACTTC. Amino acid sequence: CAIGTGGENIQYF.